This TCR beta chain was captured in a study of blood T cell repertoires in COVID-19 (dated by TCRdb to 2018 to 2021). In the study overall: Collaborator samples came from the United States, Italy and Spain and covered acute and convalescent phases of COVID-19. The prospective study material was composed of cDNA or gDNA derived from T cells, B-cell-depleted T cells, or PBMCs. A de-identified subject ID, COVID-19 status, age in years and sex were almost always included in the sample metadata. Subjects who had been exposed to COVID-19, were actively infected with it, or had recovered from it provided the deeply sampled blood TCRbeta repertoires that made up the dataset. Samples were obtained from the ongoing ImmuneRACE study (first 160 participants) and from about 1,300 subjects provided by 6 global collaborators. Where available, HLA class I and class II types were taken from metadata supplied by the sample provider and were not determined by assay-based typing. The repertoires were made available in a free public database intended to serve as a resource for research on the immune response to SARS-CoV-2. The paper as a whole reports these results and caveats: The amount of clinical and demographic metadata varied by source and participant and was provided uncurated.

TCRbeta CDR3 regions were amplified from genomic DNA using the immunoSEQ Assay, a bias-controlled multiplex PCR. The authors' analysis ran thus. The number of nucleated cells in each sample was estimated by amplification of reference gene primers within the assay. Sequence reads were collapsed and filtered to measure the absolute abundance of every unique TCRbeta CDR3 rearrangement. For each sample, productive Simpson clonality was calculated as the square root of Simpson's diversity index over productive rearrangements. TCRdb holds this immuneACCESS table with in-frame rearrangements only. Some clones are missing; in checked studies, unresolved V genes explain under half, and the rest has no known cause. V and J calls and clone size are as listed in that table; D and trimming were resolved from the DNA. The sample records 100,000 to 150,000 clones, 85% of which are singletons. The top ten clones comprise 25% to 30% of the sample.

Whole blood was collected in K2EDTA tubes by collaborating institutions according to the institutions' own protocols. For TCRbeta analysis, collaborators shipped samples as frozen whole blood, isolated PBMCs, or DNA extracted from either of those sample types. This clone was seen only once. Its antigen specificity is not known. No base qualities exist here, and no much larger clone lies one base off it. The CDR1 and CDR2 encoded by the germline V gene are MNHEY and SVGAGI. Including cysteine and phenylalanine, the CDR3 has 15 amino acids. Only the CDR3 DNA is retained, 45 bases long and in frame from the first base. Trimming removed 7 bases from V and 0 bases from J; the gene matches leave 5 bases unexplained.

The V and J genes are TRBV6-5 and TRBJ1-4, and 7 junctional nucleotides match TRBD1. Sequenced input: peripheral blood. This receptor was taken from an elderly woman with acute or convalescent COVID-19. The base sequence is TGTGCCAGCAAGATGGACAGGACAACTAATGAAAAACTGTTTTTT. Translated, it gives CASKMDRTTNEKLFF.